This passage covers 10 T cell receptor beta chains from one sample sequenced in a study of T-cell reconstitution after alpha-beta-depleted transplantation in children (dated by TCRdb to the mid-2010s). What the treatment or condition label conveys for this sample: allogeneic hematopoietic cell transplantation with graft depleted of TCRalphabeta T cells and CD19 B cells. Receptor amplification or capture employed PCR. For sequencing, an Illumina HiSeq 2500 was employed. To normalize quantification of the TCRbeta repertoire, the TCR libraries were built with molecular barcoding that relied on unique molecular identifiers. TCRdb reprocessed the public reads (quality trimming at Q25 with fastp, clone calling with MiXCR) and kept in-frame beta chains. Each CDR3 protein gets just one entry, which takes the most common genes and DNA from the rows behind it. The sample profile shows 610,000 or so distinct CDR3 sequences; more than 20% of them were found once. The top ten clonotypes cover about 35% of the sample.

The sample was PBMCs, taken before TCRalphabeta/CD19-depleted stem cell transplant. Every receptor here comes from a boy less than two years old with Wiskott-Aldrich syndrome, due to receive a stem cell transplant.

V is TRBV6-1 and J is TRBJ2-5; 12 positions agree with TRBD1. The trim removed 5 bases at V and 7 bases at J, leaving 5 bases unmatched. The CDR3 has 14 amino acids. The germline CDR1 and CDR2 sequences are MNHNS and SASEGT. The CDR3 nucleotides are TGTGCCAGCAGTAGGGACAGGGGGCGGAGGACCCAGTACTTC. Protein: CASSRDRGRRTQYF.

This chain links TRBV12-3 or TRBV12-4 with TRBJ2-5; D tentatively reads TRBD1 or TRBD2 (5 bases each). V gave up 3 bases and J gave up 3 bases, with 11 bases separating them. This CDR3 has 14 amino acids. CDR3 nucleotides: TGTGCCAGCAGTTTGAGGGACGGTAAAGAGACCCAGTACTTC. This encodes CASSLRDGKETQYF.

CDR3 sequence (DNA): TGCAGTGCCACCAAAGGGACTAGCGGGAGCCAAGAGACCCAGTACTTC. This sequence encodes CSATKGTSGSQETQYF. The chain has TRBV20-1 and TRBJ2-5; TRBD2 matches at 14 bases. The CDR3 runs 16 residues. With V trimmed by 6 bases and J by 1 base, 7 bases remained unmatched. Germline values: CDR1 DFQATT, CDR2 SNEGSKA (reference sequence).

V gene TRBV29-1 combines with J gene TRBJ2-5; 12 bases map to TRBD1. The ends lost 3 bases at V and 5 bases at J; junction bases unmatched: 4. Germline loops: CDR1 SQVTM, CDR2 ANQGSEA. This CDR3 spans 14 amino acids. CDR3 DNA sequence: TGCAGCGTTGAGGGACAGGGGGCGATCGAGACCCAGTACTTC. Translation gives CSVEGQGAIETQYF.

This chain connects TRBV7-2 to TRBJ2-7; TRBD2 matches at 8 bases. Germline-derived CDR1 and CDR2 are SGHTA and FQGNSA. V lost 2 bases to trimming and J lost 5 bases; unmatched junction nucleotides: 2. CDR3 size: 13 residues. CDR3 in DNA: TGTGCCAGCAGCTTAAGACTAGCGCACGAGCAGTACTTC. Amino acid sequence: CASSLRLAHEQYF. The full variable domain, its missing parts supplied by reference TRBV7-2 and TRBJ2-7, is GAGVSQSPSNKVTEKGKDVELRCDPISGHTALYWYRQSLGQGLEFLIYFQGNSAPDKSGLPSDRFSAERTGGSVSTLTIQRTQQEDSAVYLCASSLRLAHEQYFGPGTRLTVT.

This clonotype was observed a few times. V usage is TRBV20-1 and J usage is TRBJ2-1, with TRBD2 matching 7 bases. Per germline, CDR1 DFQATT and CDR2 SNEGSKA (reference sequence). CDR3 length: 12 amino acids. J was trimmed by 8 bases and V by 5 bases; bases with no gene match: 6. CDR3 coding DNA: TGCAGTGCTTCCAGCGGGATCTATGAGCAGTTCTTC. This gives the protein CSASSGIYEQFF.

The V gene is TRBV5-1, the J gene TRBJ2-1; 9 bases match TRBD2. The CDR3 sequence is 15 residues long. Germline V gene data show CDR1 as SGHRS and CDR2 as YFSETQ. With 3 bases clipped from V and 7 bases from J, the junction kept 8 bases outside the gene matches. CDR3 loop: CASSYAGGPGNEQFF. In DNA form, the CDR3 reads TGCGCCAGCAGCTATGCGGGAGGGCCGGGGAATGAGCAGTTCTTC.

This clonotype has only a few counts. V usage is TRBV5-1 and J usage is TRBJ2-5; D not resolved. Between the trimmed V and J ends, which lost 0 bases and 0 bases, there was a span of 12 bases. The germline V gene encodes CDR1 SGHRS and CDR2 YFSETQ. CDR3 size: 16 residues. As DNA, the CDR3 is TGCGCCAGCAGCTTGGATGGGTCAGACGACCAAGAGACCCAGTACTTC. It is translated as CASSLDGSDDQETQYF.

In its sample, this clonotype was seen a few times. The chain links TRBV20-1 to TRBJ1-4; weak D call: TRBD1 (5 bases). The CDR3 has 13 residues. Trimming cost V 3 bases and J 11 bases, with 16 bases left between them. Germline V CDR1 and CDR2: DFQATT, SNEGSKA (reference sequence). DNA for the CDR3: TGCAGTGCTAGCCCAGACAGCCCCGGGAAACTGTTTTTT. Amino acid sequence: CSASPDSPGKLFF.

The rearrangement uses TRBV5-5 and TRBJ2-3; D is perhaps TRBD2 (5 bases). Trimming removed 4 bases from V and 6 bases from J, with 24 bases in between. The germline CDR1 and CDR2 sequences are SGHKS and YYEKEE (reference sequence). CDR3 size: 17 residues. The CDR3 region is CASSPDPPGGLLDTQYF. CDR3 bases: TGTGCCAGCAGCCCGGACCCTCCCGGCGGGCTGTTGGATACGCAGTATTTT.